This T cell receptor (beta chain) comes out of a study of shared clonotypes between healthy human individuals. Data came from immunoSEQ multiplex PCR; TCRdb stores just in-frame clones and leaves some out. The table lists some 1 million clones, approximately 76% of them singletons. The germline gives CDR1 SGHRS, CDR2 YFSETQ. The CDR3 extends over 16 amino acids. The trim removed 3 bases at V and 5 bases at J, leaving 9 bases unmatched. Sequenced input: memory CD4+ T cells sorted from blood. Subset meaning: CD45RA-negative fraction. The sequence was collected from a man younger than 35 in good health. J is TRBJ2-2 and V is TRBV5-1; TRBD2 agrees at 8 bases. The CDR3 sequence: CASSYAGGSSTGELFF. The CDR3 nucleotides are TGCGCCAGCAGCTACGCGGGGGGCTCCTCAACCGGGGAGCTGTTTTTT.